This T cell receptor (beta chain) was recorded in a study of shared clonotypes between healthy human individuals. Study overall: Each donor contributed plates that comprised three CD4 naive, three CD4 memory, two CD8 naive and one CD8 memory.

Produced via immunoSEQ multiplex PCR; TCRdb's table is partial and in-frame only. The data show 1 million to 1.2 million clones, with approximately 80% seen just once and about 0.94% held by the top ten. Points from the study as a whole: Sorted-subset sequencing was shown by rarefaction to be incomplete despite large depth. All-four-donor shared clonotypes had higher generation probabilities than non-shared clonotypes did.

Concerning this clone itself: Its antigen is currently unknown.

V lost 4 bases and J lost 6; bases outside the gene matches: 1. The CDR3 is 12 amino acids. The V gene's germline CDR1 is SGDLS and CDR2 YYNGEE. This receptor was taken from a young man in good health. Some clones in this sample may be carry-over from other donors' samples. Sequencing was done on a sample of memory CD4+ T cells from PBMCs. Subset denoted: CD45RA-negative fraction. The rearrangement links TRBV9 to TRBJ2-1; 7 nucleotides align to TRBD2. The CDR3 DNA is TGTGCCAGCAGCCGGACTAGCAATGAGCAGTTCTTC. Protein product: CASSRTSNEQFF.